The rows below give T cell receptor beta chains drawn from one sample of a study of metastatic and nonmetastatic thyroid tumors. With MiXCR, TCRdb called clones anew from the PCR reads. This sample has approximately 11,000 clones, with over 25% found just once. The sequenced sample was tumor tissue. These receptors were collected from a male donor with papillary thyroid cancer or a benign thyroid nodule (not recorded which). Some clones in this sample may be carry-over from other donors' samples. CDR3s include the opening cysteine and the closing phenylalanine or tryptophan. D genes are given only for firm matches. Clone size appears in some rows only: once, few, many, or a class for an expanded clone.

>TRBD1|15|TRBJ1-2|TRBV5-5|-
TGTGCCAGCAGCTTACAGGGGAGGCCGTCGAATGGCTACACCTTC
CASSLQGRPSNGYTF
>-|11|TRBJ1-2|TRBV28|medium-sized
TGTGCCAGCCTTTACCTGGGTGGCTACACCTTC
CASLYLGGYTF
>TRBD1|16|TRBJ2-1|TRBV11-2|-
TGTGCCAGCAGCTCGAGACAGGGGGCCAGCGGCAATGAGCAGTTCTTC
CASSSRQGASGNEQFF
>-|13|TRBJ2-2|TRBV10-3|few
TGTGCCATCATTGAGTCGGACACCGGGGAGTTGTTTTTT
CAIIESDTGELFF
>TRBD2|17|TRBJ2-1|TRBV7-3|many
TGTGCCAGCAGCTCTCCGGGACTAGCGGGATTCGGAAATGAGCAGTTCTTC
CASSSPGLAGFGNEQFF
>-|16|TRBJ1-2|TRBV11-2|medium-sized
TGTGCCAGCAGCTTAGGCGAGGGTTTCGGAAACTATGGCTACACCTTC
CASSLGEGFGNYGYTF
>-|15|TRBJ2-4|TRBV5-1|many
TGCGCCAGCAGCTTGAGGGCAGGGCACCAAAACATTCAGTACTTC
CASSLRAGHQNIQYF
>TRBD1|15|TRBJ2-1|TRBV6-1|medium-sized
TGTGCCAGCAGTGAAGGGACAGGGGGCTACAATGAGCAGTTCTTC
CASSEGTGGYNEQFF
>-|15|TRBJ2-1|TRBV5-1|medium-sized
TGCGCCAGCTTAAACCCCGGGGGTTTATACAATGAGCAGTTCTTC
CASLNPGGLYNEQFF
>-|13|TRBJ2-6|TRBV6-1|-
TGTGCCAGCAGTGAAAAGGATCGGACGCTACTAGTTTTC
CASSEKDRTLLVF
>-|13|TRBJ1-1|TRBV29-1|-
TGCAGCGTTGAAGGAGGACAGCAATATGAAGCTTTCTTT
CSVEGGQQYEAFF
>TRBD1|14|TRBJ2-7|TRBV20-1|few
TGCAGTGCTGTGGGACAGATGGGGATCTACGAGCAGTACTTC
CSAVGQMGIYEQYF
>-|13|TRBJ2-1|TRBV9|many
TGTGCCAGCAGCGTAGGGGGGCGCAATGAGCAGTTCTTC
CASSVGGRNEQFF
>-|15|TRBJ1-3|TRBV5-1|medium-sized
TGCGCCAGCAGCCCGGACGACGCTTCTGGAAACACCATATATTTT
CASSPDDASGNTIYF
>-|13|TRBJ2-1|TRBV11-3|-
TGTGCCAGCAGTTCCGGGTCCTACAATGAGCAGTTCTTC
CASSSGSYNEQFF
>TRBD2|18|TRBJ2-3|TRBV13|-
TGTGCCAGCAGCTTTACTAGCGGGGGGGCTCTCGGCACAGATACGCAGTATTTT
CASSFTSGGALGTDTQYF
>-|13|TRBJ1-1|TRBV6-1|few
TGTGCCAGCAGCCCCCCCGGGAACACTGAAGCTTTCTTT
CASSPPGNTEAFF
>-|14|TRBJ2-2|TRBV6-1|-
TGTGCCAGCAGTGAATCGCCGGAAACCGGGGAGCTGTTTTTT
CASSESPETGELFF
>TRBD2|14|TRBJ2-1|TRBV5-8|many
TGTGCCAGCAGGCGCGGGACTAGCCTCAATGAGCAGTTCTTC
CASRRGTSLNEQFF
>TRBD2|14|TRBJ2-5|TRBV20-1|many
TGCAGTGCTAGAATGGCGGGAGTTAAGGAGACCCAGTACTTC
CSARMAGVKETQYF
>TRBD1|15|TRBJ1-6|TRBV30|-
TGTGCCTGGGTTTCCGGGACAGGGCTAATTTCACCCCTCCACTTT
CAWVSGTGLISPLHF
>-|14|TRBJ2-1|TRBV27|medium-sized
TGTGCCAGCAGTATAAACCAGGGTCTAGATGAGCAGTTCTTC
CASSINQGLDEQFF
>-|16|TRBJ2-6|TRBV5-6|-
TGTGCCAGCAGCTTCTCCCCCACTCTTGGGGCCAACGTCCTGACTTTC
CASSFSPTLGANVLTF
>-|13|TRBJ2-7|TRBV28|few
TGTGCCAGCAGTCCGCCAGGGATCTACGAGCAGTACTTC
CASSPPGIYEQYF
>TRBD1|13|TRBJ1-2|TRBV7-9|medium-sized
TGTGCCAGCAGTTTAGGACAGGAATGGAGCTACACCTTC
CASSLGQEWSYTF
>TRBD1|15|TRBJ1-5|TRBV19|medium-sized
TGTGCCAGTAGTATCGACAGGGGGTCAAGTCAGCCCCAGCATTTT
CASSIDRGSSQPQHF
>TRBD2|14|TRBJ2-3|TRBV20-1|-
TGCAGTGCTACGGGACTAGCGGGTTGGGATACGCAGTATTTT
CSATGLAGWDTQYF
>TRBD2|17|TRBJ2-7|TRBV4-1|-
TGCGCCAGCAGCCAAGAGGGGACTAGCGGGGGCCTCTACGAGCAGTACTTC
CASSQEGTSGGLYEQYF
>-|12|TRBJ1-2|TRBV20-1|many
TGCAGGGGTGGGGGGGGCGACTATGGCTACACCTTC
CRGGGGDYGYTF
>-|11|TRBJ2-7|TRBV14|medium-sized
TGTGCCAGCAGCCAATACTACGAGCAGTACTTC
CASSQYYEQYF
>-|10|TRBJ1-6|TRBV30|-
TGTGGGGTGGGGAGTTCACCCCTCCACTTT
CGVGSSPLHF
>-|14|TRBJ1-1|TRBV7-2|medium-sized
TGTGCCAGCAGCTTAGGACAGGTCCAGACTGAAGCTTTCTTT
CASSLGQVQTEAFF
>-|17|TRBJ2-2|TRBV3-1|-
TGTGCCAGCAGCCAAGCGTTACTTCTAGGGAACACCGGGGAGCTGTTTTTT
CASSQALLLGNTGELFF
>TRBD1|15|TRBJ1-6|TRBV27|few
TGTGCCAGCAGTATATGGGACAGCGGTAATTCACCCCTCCACTTT
CASSIWDSGNSPLHF
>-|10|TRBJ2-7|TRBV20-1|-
TGCAGTGCCGGAACCTACGAGCAGTACTTC
CSAGTYEQYF
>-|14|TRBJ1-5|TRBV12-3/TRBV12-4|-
TGTGCCAGCAGTTCTCACGGAGACAATCAGCCCCAGCATTTT
CASSSHGDNQPQHF
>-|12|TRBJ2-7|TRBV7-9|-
TGTGCCAGCAGCTTGGCCGACTACGAGCAGTACTTC
CASSLADYEQYF
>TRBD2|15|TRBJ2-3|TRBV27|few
TGTGCCAGCAGTTTGACTAGCGGGTACACAGATACGCAGTATTTT
CASSLTSGYTDTQYF
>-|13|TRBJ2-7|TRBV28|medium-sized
TGTGCCAGCAGTTTAGACAGTACCTACGAGCAGTACTTC
CASSLDSTYEQYF
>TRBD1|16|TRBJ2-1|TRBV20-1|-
TGCAGTGCTAGACGACAGGGGGCGATGCGGTACAATGAGCAGTTCTTC
CSARRQGAMRYNEQFF
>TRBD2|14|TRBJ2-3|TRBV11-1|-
TGTGCCAGCAGCTTAGAGAGCGGGAGTTATACGCAGTATTTT
CASSLESGSYTQYF
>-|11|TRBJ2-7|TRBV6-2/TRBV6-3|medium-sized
TGTGCCAGCAGTATCGCCTACGAGCAGTACTTC
CASSIAYEQYF
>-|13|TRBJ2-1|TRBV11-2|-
TGTGCCAGCGGCTTATACATCGGCGATGAGCAGTTCTTC
CASGLYIGDEQFF
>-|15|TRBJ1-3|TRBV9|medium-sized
TGTGCCAGCAGCGTAGAAAGGAGCTCTGGAAACACCATATATTTT
CASSVERSSGNTIYF
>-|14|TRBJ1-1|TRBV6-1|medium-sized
TGTGCCAGCAGCAACAGGGAGGGAGGAACTGAAGCTTTCTTT
CASSNREGGTEAFF
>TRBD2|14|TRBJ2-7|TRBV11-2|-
TGTGCCAGCAGCTCGATAGCGGGAATCTACGAGCAGTACTTC
CASSSIAGIYEQYF
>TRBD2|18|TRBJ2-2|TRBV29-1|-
TGCAGCGTTGAAGATTCACAGGGACTAGCGGGAAACACCGGGGAGCTGTTTTTT
CSVEDSQGLAGNTGELFF
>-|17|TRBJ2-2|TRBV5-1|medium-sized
TGCGCCAGCAGCTTCGGTATCGGGGGGCGCCGCACCGGGGAGCTGTTTTTT
CASSFGIGGRRTGELFF
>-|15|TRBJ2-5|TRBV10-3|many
TGTGCCATCCAAAGCGACGGAGGGGGCGTTGAGACCCAGTACTTC
CAIQSDGGGVETQYF
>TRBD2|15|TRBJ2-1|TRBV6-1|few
TGTGCCAGCAGTGTCCTAGCGGGGTCTAAAAATGAGCAGTTCTTC
CASSVLAGSKNEQFF
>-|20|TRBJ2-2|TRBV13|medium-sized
TGTGCCAGCAGCCCCAGACCCCGGGACCAACGTTTGCGCGGTACCGGGGAGCTGTTTTTT
CASSPRPRDQRLRGTGELFF
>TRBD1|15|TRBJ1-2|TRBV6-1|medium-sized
TGTGCCAGCAGTGACGGGACAGGGGAGTCCTATGGCTACACCTTC
CASSDGTGESYGYTF
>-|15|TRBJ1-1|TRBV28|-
TGTGCCAGCAGTTACCCTGACAGACTAGCGGGAGAAGCTTTCTTT
CASSYPDRLAGEAFF
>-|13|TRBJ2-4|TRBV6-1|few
TGTGCCAGCAGTGATAGCGACTTGAACATTCAGTACTTC
CASSDSDLNIQYF
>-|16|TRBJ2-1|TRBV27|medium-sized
TGTGCCAGCAGTCCAAGACTAGGGCTCACAACCAATGAGCAGTTCTTC
CASSPRLGLTTNEQFF